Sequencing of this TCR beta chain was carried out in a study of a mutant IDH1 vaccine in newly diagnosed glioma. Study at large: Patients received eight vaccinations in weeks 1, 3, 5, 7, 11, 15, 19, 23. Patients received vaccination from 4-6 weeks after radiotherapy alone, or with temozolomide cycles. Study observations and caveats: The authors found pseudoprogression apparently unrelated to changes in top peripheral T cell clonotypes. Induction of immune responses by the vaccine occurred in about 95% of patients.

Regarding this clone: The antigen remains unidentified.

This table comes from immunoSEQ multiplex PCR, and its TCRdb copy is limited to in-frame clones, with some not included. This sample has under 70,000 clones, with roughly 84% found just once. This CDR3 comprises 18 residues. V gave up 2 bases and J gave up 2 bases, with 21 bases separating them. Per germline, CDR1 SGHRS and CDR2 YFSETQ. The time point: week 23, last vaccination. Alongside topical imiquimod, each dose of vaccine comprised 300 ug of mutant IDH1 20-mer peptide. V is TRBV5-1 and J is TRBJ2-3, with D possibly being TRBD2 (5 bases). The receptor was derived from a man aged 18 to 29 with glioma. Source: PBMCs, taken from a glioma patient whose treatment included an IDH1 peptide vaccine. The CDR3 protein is CASSFLPPRAGLTDTQYF. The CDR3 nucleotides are TGCGCCAGCAGCTTCCTCCCGCCGCGGGCAGGACTCACAGATACGCAGTATTTT.